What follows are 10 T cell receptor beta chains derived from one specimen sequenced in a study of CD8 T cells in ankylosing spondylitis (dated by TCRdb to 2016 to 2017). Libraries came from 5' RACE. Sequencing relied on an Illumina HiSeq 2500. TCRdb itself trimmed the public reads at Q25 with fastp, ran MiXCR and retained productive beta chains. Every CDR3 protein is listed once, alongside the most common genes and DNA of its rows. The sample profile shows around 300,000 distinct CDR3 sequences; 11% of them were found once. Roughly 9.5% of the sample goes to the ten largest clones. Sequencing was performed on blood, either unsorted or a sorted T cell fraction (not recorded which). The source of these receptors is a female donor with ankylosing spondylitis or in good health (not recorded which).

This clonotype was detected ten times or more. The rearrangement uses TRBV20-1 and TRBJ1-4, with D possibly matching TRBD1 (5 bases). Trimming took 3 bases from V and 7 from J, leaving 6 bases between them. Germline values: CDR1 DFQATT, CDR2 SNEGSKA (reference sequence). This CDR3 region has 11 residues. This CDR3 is CSASGGEKLFF. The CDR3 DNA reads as TGCAGTGCTAGTGGGGGTGAAAAACTGTTTTTT.

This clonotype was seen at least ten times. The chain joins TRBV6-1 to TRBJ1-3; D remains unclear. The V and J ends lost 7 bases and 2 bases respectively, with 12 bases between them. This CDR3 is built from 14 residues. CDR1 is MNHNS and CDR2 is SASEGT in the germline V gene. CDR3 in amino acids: CASIPGLAGNTIYF. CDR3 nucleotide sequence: TGTGCCAGCATCCCCGGTTTGGCTGGAAACACCATATATTTT.

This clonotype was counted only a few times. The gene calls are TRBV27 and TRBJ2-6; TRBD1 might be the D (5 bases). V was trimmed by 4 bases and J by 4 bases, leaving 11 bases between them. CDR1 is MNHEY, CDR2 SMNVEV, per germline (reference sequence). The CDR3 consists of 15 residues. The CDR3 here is CASSSSRGGANVLTF. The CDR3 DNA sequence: TGTGCCAGCAGTTCCAGTAGGGGAGGGGCCAACGTCCTGACTTTC.

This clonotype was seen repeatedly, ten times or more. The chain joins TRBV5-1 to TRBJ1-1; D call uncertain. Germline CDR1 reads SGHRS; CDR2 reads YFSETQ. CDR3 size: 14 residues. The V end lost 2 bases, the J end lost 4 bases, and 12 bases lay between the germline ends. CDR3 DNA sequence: TGCGCCAGCAGCTTAACGGTGGGAAGCACTGAAGCTTTCTTT. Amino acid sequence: CASSLTVGSTEAFF.

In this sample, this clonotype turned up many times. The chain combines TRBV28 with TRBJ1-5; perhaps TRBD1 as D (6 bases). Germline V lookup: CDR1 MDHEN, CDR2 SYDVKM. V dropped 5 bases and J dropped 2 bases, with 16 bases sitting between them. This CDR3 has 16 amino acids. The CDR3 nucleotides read TGTGCCAGCAGTACAGGGATCATAGCTGGCAATCAGCCCCAGCATTTT. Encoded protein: CASSTGIIAGNQPQHF.

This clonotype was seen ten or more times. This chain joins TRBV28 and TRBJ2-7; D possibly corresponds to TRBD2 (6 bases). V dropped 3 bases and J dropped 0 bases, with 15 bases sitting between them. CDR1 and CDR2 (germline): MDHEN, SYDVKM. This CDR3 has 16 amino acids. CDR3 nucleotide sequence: TGTGCCAGCAGTTTTACCCTTAGCGGCCTCTCCTACGAGCAGTACTTC. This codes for CASSFTLSGLSYEQYF.

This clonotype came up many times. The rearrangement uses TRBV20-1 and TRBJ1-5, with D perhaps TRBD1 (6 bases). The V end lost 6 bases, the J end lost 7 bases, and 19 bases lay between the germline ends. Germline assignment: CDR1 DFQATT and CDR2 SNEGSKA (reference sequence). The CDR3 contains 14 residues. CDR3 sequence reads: CSATRRGVGQPQHF. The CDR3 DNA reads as TGCAGTGCGACCCGAAGGGGGGTAGGGCAGCCCCAGCATTTT.

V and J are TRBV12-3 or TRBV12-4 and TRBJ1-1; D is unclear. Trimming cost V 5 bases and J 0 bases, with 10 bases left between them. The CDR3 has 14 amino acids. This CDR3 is CASSQTVMNTEAFF. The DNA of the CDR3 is TGTGCCAGCAGTCAGACGGTTATGAACACTGAAGCTTTCTTT.

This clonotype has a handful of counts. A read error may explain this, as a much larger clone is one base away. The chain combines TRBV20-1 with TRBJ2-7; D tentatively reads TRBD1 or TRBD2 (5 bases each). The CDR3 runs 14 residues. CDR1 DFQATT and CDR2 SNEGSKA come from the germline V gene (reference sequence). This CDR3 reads CSANTGYRDYEQSF. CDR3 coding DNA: TGCAGTGCAAACACAGGATATCGAGACTACGAGCAGTCCTTC.

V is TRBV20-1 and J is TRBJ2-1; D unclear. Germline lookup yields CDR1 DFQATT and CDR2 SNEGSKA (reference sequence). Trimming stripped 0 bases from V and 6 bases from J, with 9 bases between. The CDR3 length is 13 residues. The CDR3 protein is CSARDLPGNEQFF. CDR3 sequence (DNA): TGCAGTGCTAGAGATCTCCCGGGCAATGAGCAGTTCTTC.